The sequence of this TCR beta chain was determined in a study of OX40 agonist ivuxolimab in advanced cancers. Overall study context: Patients undergoing dose escalation presented with hepatocellular carcinoma, melanoma, renal cell or head and neck cancer. Points from the study as a whole: Both CD4+ and CD8+ T cell populations in blood had undergone clonal expansion by week 6 at 0.1 to 3.0 mg/kg.

Per the germline V gene, CDR1 is MGHRA and CDR2 is YSYEKL. Trimming removed 3 bases at V and 1 base at J, with 21 bases between. There are 18 residues in the CDR3. Using immunoSEQ multiplex PCR, the repertoire was profiled, and TCRdb retains in-frame clones only, with some absent. The table shows 95,000 to 150,000 clones, with over 85% occurring only once. This clone occurred a few times. The antigen remains unidentified. The receptor was derived from an adult with an advanced solid tumor such as melanoma, head and neck, liver or kidney cancer. The chain uses TRBV4-1 and TRBJ1-1, with D maybe TRBD1 (5 bases). This material consisted of CD4+ or CD8+ T cells sorted from blood, taken in a trial of the OX40 agonist ivuxolimab. CDR3 region: CASSHLIPRSGGNTEAFF. The CDR3 DNA reads TGCGCCAGCAGCCACCTGATACCTAGAAGCGGGGGGAACACTGAAGCTTTCTTT.